The 6 T cell receptor beta chains given below trace back to one sample, sequenced in a study of cytomegalovirus exposure and HLA in healthy donors. PCR was performed using 60 Vbeta and 13 Jbeta primers. Assay: immunoSEQ multiplex PCR; the TCRdb copy retains only in-frame clones and omits some. The repertoire holds roughly 140,000 clones, with about four fifths as singletons. Sequenced input: PBMCs. The receptor set was obtained from a man aged 35 to 55 in good health and CMV-seronegative.

This clone was observed a few times. V gene TRBV28 combines with J gene TRBJ1-5; 8 bases align to TRBD1. The CDR3 is made up of 14 amino acids. The junction had 5 bases not matched to a gene; V was cut back by 5 bases and J by 5 bases. Germline CDR1 MDHEN, CDR2 SYDVKM. The CDR3 coding sequence is TGTGCCAGCAGTCCCGGACAGGGCCATCAGCCCCAGCATTTT. It specifies CASSPGQGHQPQHF.

The V and J genes are TRBV27 and TRBJ1-2; unclear D gene. CDR3 length: 13 amino acids. V was clipped by 0 bases and J by 8 bases, with 10 bases between them. The germline CDR1 and CDR2 sequences are MNHEY and SMNVEV (reference sequence). CDR3 nucleotide sequence: TGTGCCAGCAGTTTATCGAGAGGGAACGGCTACACCTTC. Protein sequence: CASSLSRGNGYTF.

The chain uses TRBV29-1 and TRBJ1-4; D is unresolved. The V end was cut by 7 bases, the J end by 7 bases, with 25 bases between. Germline V gene lookup returns CDR1 SQVTM and CDR2 ANQGSEA. The CDR3 is made up of 16 amino acids. The CDR3 sequence: CSARRKVQIDSEKLFF. CDR3 sequence (DNA): TGCAGCGCCCGCCGGAAGGTACAGATCGATAGTGAAAAACTGTTTTTT.

This chain links TRBV6-1 with TRBJ2-3, with 9 bases fitting TRBD1. CDR1 MNHNS and CDR2 SASEGT come from the germline V gene. J gave up 3 bases and V 3 bases, and 4 bases lay outside the gene matches. The CDR3 runs 15 residues. The CDR3 region is CASSEPGQGTDTQYF. The CDR3 nucleotides read TGTGCCAGCAGTGAGCCGGGACAGGGTACAGATACGCAGTATTTT.

As to this clone: At one end, the junction sequence differs from germline, possibly due to a read error. The chain joins TRBV5-1 to TRBJ2-4; D is undetermined. CDR1 SGHRS and CDR2 YFSETQ come from the germline V gene. The CDR3 totals 14 residues. The CDR3, as DNA: TGCGCCAGCAGCTTGGGCACAGCCAAAAGCATTCAGTACTTC. This sequence encodes CASSLGTAKSIQYF. Supplemented by reference TRBV5-1 and TRBJ2-4, the full variable domain reads KAGVTQTPRYLIKTRGQQVTLSCSPISGHRSVSWYQQTPGQGLQFLFEYFSETQRNKGNFPGRFSGRQFSNSRSEMNVSTLELGDSALYLCASSLGTAKSIQYFGAGTRLSVL.

The chain uses TRBV2 and TRBJ2-3; TRBD2 matches 12 bases. Per germline, CDR1 SNHLY and CDR2 FYNNEI. V gave up 6 bases and J gave up 1 base; unmatched junction bases: 5. The CDR3 has 16 amino acids. For the CDR3, the DNA is TGTGCCAGCAGCCTAAGGACTAGCGGGGGCACAGATACGCAGTATTTT. The encoded protein is CASSLRTSGGTDTQYF.